This entry lists 15 T cell receptor beta chains sequenced from one sample in a study of naive and memory T cell subsets. Both TRBC1 and TRBC2 were covered by a beta constant-region primer of two equimolar oligonucleotides. Ligated cDNA was amplified by four rounds of PCR with nested alpha and beta constant-region primers and SP2. TCRdb re-derived calls from the UMI-ligation and nested PCR reads in MiXCR, one entry per CDR3 protein. The sample lists 120,000 or so distinct CDR3 sequences; 36% were seen once. The sample was central memory CD4+ T cells from blood. The origin of the receptors is a human donor in good health.

The chain uses TRBV6-2 or TRBV6-3 and TRBJ2-1; D uncertain. Germline CDR1 and CDR2: MNHEY and SVGEGT. The CDR3 is 12 amino acids. V was cut by 6 bases and J by 9 bases, with 12 bases left in between. CDR3 bases: TGTGCCAGCAGCCGTGGTCATACTGAGCAGTTCTTC. Protein product: CASSRGHTEQFF.

This sequence joins TRBV12-3 or TRBV12-4 and TRBJ2-3; 11 bases align to TRBD2. The CDR3 extends over 17 amino acids. V lost 6 bases, J lost 5 bases, and 13 bases stayed unmatched. The CDR3 DNA reads as TGTGCCAGCAGACCCCGGACTAGCGGGCTGGGAGGAGATACGCAGTATTTT. Translation gives CASRPRTSGLGGDTQYF.

This clonotype has a count of ten or more. J is TRBJ2-1 and V is TRBV27; no clear D. The CDR3 runs to 11 residues. CDR1 and CDR2 (germline): MNHEY, SMNVEV (reference sequence). Trimming left V 5 bases short and J 10 bases short, with 9 bases between. In DNA form, the CDR3 reads TGTGCCAGCAGTACGGAAGAGGAGCAGTTCTTC. Amino acid sequence: CASSTEEEQFF.

The chain is built from TRBV6-1 and TRBJ1-1, with D perhaps TRBD1 (6 bases). Per the germline V gene, CDR1 is MNHNS and CDR2 is SASEGT. The CDR3 length is 12 residues. The V gene lost 4 bases and the J gene lost 9 bases, with 12 bases spanning the gap. The CDR3 loop reads CASSASTGKAFF. The CDR3 DNA reads TGTGCCAGCAGTGCCTCGACAGGAAAAGCTTTCTTT.

The chain couples TRBV12-3 or TRBV12-4 to TRBJ1-4; D possibly corresponds to TRBD1 (5 bases). The CDR3 is 13 residues long. The V gene lost 8 bases and the J gene lost 7 bases, with 14 bases spanning the gap. CDR3 loop: CASRGLRGEKLFF. The CDR3 coding sequence is TGTGCCAGCCGTGGACTGAGGGGTGAAAAACTGTTTTTT.

This clonotype came up a few times. V is TRBV19 and J is TRBJ2-1; 10 bases are a match to TRBD2. The V gene's germline CDR1 is LNHDA and CDR2 SQIVND (reference sequence). After removal of 7 bases from V and 0 bases from J, the junction contained 6 bases not matched to a gene. This CDR3 is built from 16 residues. The CDR3 DNA reads as TGTGCCAGTACCTCAGCGGGAGGGGTCTCCTACAATGAGCAGTTCTTC. Translated: CASTSAGGVSYNEQFF.

For the CDR3, the DNA is TGTGCCAGCAGCCTGGAGAAGGCCTACGAGCAGTACTTC. This codes for CASSLEKAYEQYF. The chain carries TRBV4-2 and TRBJ2-7; D is ambiguous. V lost 4 bases to trimming and J lost 2 bases, with 9 bases between them. The germline gives CDR1 LGHNA, CDR2 YNFKEQ. The CDR3 is 13 amino acids.

The genes are TRBV4-3 and TRBJ2-1; D is uncertain. The CDR3 totals 14 residues. The germline V gene encodes CDR1 LGHNA and CDR2 YSLEER. V gave up 0 bases and J gave up 7 bases, with 10 bases separating them. This chain's CDR3 is CASSQEGWGNEQFF. The CDR3 bases are TGCGCCAGCAGCCAAGAGGGTTGGGGTAATGAGCAGTTCTTC.

This chain joins TRBV9 and TRBJ2-7; D not resolved. This CDR3 is built from 13 residues. V was shortened by 0 bases and J by 7 bases, with 11 bases between the two germline ends. Germline-derived CDR1 and CDR2 are SGDLS and YYNGEE. CDR3 sequence (DNA): TGTGCCAGCAGCGTAGAAAATCTCGGGGAGCAGTACTTC. Its translation is CASSVENLGEQYF. Full variable domain (missing parts from reference TRBV9 and TRBJ2-7): DSGVTQTPKHLITATGQRVTLRCSPRSGDLSVYWYQQSLDQGLQFLIQYYNGEERAKGNILERFSAQQFPDLHSELNLSSLELGDSALYFCASSVENLGEQYFGPGTRLTVT.

The genes are TRBV6-5 and TRBJ2-3; tentatively, D is TRBD1 (5 bases). Per germline, CDR1 MNHEY and CDR2 SVGAGI. Between the trimmed V and J ends, which lost 6 bases and 2 bases, there was a span of 12 bases. The length of the CDR3 is 14 residues. CDR3 region: CASSAGHITDTQYF. The DNA for the CDR3 is TGTGCCAGCAGCGCCGGACACATCACAGATACGCAGTATTTT.

The CDR3 loop reads CASSLEGVNYGYTF. Written as DNA, the CDR3 is TGTGCCAGCAGCTTGGAGGGGGTCAACTATGGCTACACCTTC. This chain uses TRBV5-6 with TRBJ1-2, with TRBD1 as a possible D gene (6 bases). Germline V gene sequence: CDR1 SGHDT, CDR2 YYEEEE. Trimming left V 0 bases short and J 2 bases short, with 8 bases between. The CDR3 totals 14 residues.

This clonotype showed up just a few times. This sequence joins TRBV5-8 and TRBJ1-5; no definite D call. Trimming stripped 0 bases from V and 5 bases from J, with 6 bases between. There are 13 residues in the CDR3. Germline CDR1 and CDR2: SGHTS and YDEGEE. CDR3 sequence (DNA): TGTGCCAGCAGCTTGGAGCCGTATCAGCCCCAGCATTTT. Protein: CASSLEPYQPQHF.

The chain is built from TRBV5-1 and TRBJ2-1, with 8 positions matching TRBD2. This CDR3 has 15 amino acids. With V trimmed by 1 base and J by 6 bases, 6 bases remained unmatched. CDR1 is SGHRS, CDR2 YFSETQ, per germline. Here the CDR3 reads CASSLLGRAFNEQFF. For the CDR3, the DNA is TGCGCCAGCAGCTTGCTCGGGAGGGCCTTCAATGAGCAGTTCTTC.

This clonotype showed up many times. The gene calls are TRBV28 and TRBJ2-2; D perhaps matches TRBD2 (5 bases). V lost 6 bases and J 5 bases, leaving 10 bases between the germline ends. CDR3 size: 13 residues. From germline, CDR1 is MDHEN and CDR2 SYDVKM. Here the CDR3 DNA reads TGTGCCAGCAGACCCGGGATGACCGGGGAGCTGTTTTTT. This codes for CASRPGMTGELFF.

This clonotype was seen a few times. The CDR3 DNA is TGTGCCAGCAGCTTAAGTAGGAACAATGAGCAGTTCTTC. The encoded protein is CASSLSRNNEQFF. The chain uses TRBV7-3 and TRBJ2-1; D ambiguous. Germline assignment: CDR1 SGHTA and CDR2 FQGTGA. Deletions cut 1 base from V and 5 bases from J, with 6 bases between. The CDR3 covers 13 residues.